Listed below are T cell receptor beta chains from one sample, sequenced in a study of post-analysis software for immune sequencing data. TCRdb re-derived calls from the PCR reads in MiXCR, one entry per CDR3 protein. The sample contains hundreds of thousands of distinct CDR3 sequences, more than 50% of which appear only once. Sequencing input: blood. These receptors originate from a girl aged 2 to 10 with multiple sclerosis. Each CDR3 is given with its conserved first and last residue. Fields, in order: clone size, J gene, D gene, V gene, CDR3 protein, CDR3 DNA. A D gene is named only where the DNA matches it firmly. Clone size is shown for a subset of rows, as once, few, many or a class of expanded clone.

abundance: few; j_gene: TRBJ2-3; d_gene: NA; v_gene: TRBV4-1; CDR3aa: CASSPSGWVSTDTQYF; CDR3nt: TGCGCCAGCAGCCCCTCGGGGTGGGTGAGCACAGATACGCAGTATTTT
abundance: NA; j_gene: TRBJ2-2; d_gene: NA; v_gene: TRBV10-2; CDR3aa: CASRPPKRGDTGELFF; CDR3nt: TGCGCCAGCAGGCCGCCCAAAAGGGGGGACACCGGGGAGCTGTTTTTT
abundance: NA; j_gene: TRBJ2-1; d_gene: NA; v_gene: TRBV7-6; CDR3aa: CASSVIQGPYGNEQFF; CDR3nt: TGTGCCAGCAGCGTAATACAGGGACCCTATGGCAATGAGCAGTTCTTC
abundance: many; j_gene: TRBJ2-1; d_gene: NA; v_gene: TRBV6-2/TRBV6-3; CDR3aa: CASSYSVVEQFF; CDR3nt: TGTGCCAGCAGTTATTCGGTAGTTGAGCAGTTCTTC
abundance: NA; j_gene: TRBJ2-1; d_gene: TRBD2; v_gene: TRBV12-3/TRBV12-4; CDR3aa: CASNLGLAGNIFYNEQFF; CDR3nt: TGTGCCAGCAACTTGGGGCTAGCGGGAAACATTTTCTACAATGAGCAGTTCTTC
abundance: few; j_gene: TRBJ2-7; d_gene: TRBD1; v_gene: TRBV12-3/TRBV12-4; CDR3aa: CASRGQGMSYEQYF; CDR3nt: TGTGCCAGCAGGGGACAGGGAATGTCCTACGAGCAGTACTTC
abundance: few; j_gene: TRBJ2-3; d_gene: TRBD1; v_gene: TRBV5-5; CDR3aa: CASSLGAGGLADTQYF; CDR3nt: TGTGCCAGCAGCTTGGGCGCAGGGGGCCTTGCAGATACGCAGTATTTT
abundance: NA; j_gene: TRBJ1-1; d_gene: NA; v_gene: TRBV29-1; CDR3aa: CSVGSVLNTEAFF; CDR3nt: TGCAGCGTTGGATCGGTTTTAAACACTGAAGCTTTCTTT
abundance: NA; j_gene: TRBJ2-1; d_gene: TRBD1; v_gene: TRBV29-1; CDR3aa: CSASGQGAHEQFF; CDR3nt: TGCAGCGCCTCGGGACAGGGGGCACATGAGCAGTTCTTC
abundance: NA; j_gene: TRBJ1-5; d_gene: NA; v_gene: TRBV4-1; CDR3aa: CASSRRTVRNQPQHF; CDR3nt: TGCGCCAGCAGCAGACGGACAGTTAGGAATCAGCCCCAGCATTTT
abundance: NA; j_gene: TRBJ2-3; d_gene: NA; v_gene: TRBV11-2; CDR3aa: CASTAQGRGADTQYF; CDR3nt: TGTGCCAGCACCGCCCAAGGCAGGGGGGCAGATACGCAGTATTTT
abundance: once; j_gene: TRBJ1-2; d_gene: NA; v_gene: TRBV29-1; CDR3aa: CSVEEASNGYTF; CDR3nt: TGCAGCGTTGAAGAGGCGTCTAATGGCTACACCTTC
abundance: NA; j_gene: TRBJ2-7; d_gene: NA; v_gene: TRBV6-1; CDR3aa: CASIGMGYEQYF; CDR3nt: TGTGCCAGCATAGGGATGGGCTACGAGCAGTACTTC
abundance: NA; j_gene: TRBJ2-7; d_gene: TRBD1; v_gene: TRBV4-3; CDR3aa: CVSSQEEPGQGDQEQYF; CDR3nt: TGCGTCAGCAGCCAAGAAGAACCGGGACAGGGGGATCAAGAGCAGTACTTC
abundance: NA; j_gene: TRBJ2-7; d_gene: TRBD2; v_gene: TRBV25-1; CDR3aa: CASSETSGNEQYF; CDR3nt: TGTGCCAGCAGTGAAACTAGCGGGAACGAGCAGTACTTC
abundance: NA; j_gene: TRBJ2-5; d_gene: NA; v_gene: TRBV5-1; CDR3aa: CASSLDQGRQETQYF; CDR3nt: TGCGCCAGCAGCTTGGATCAGGGGCGCCAAGAGACCCAGTACTTC
abundance: NA; j_gene: TRBJ1-6; d_gene: NA; v_gene: TRBV9; CDR3aa: CASPRCGGSPLHF; CDR3nt: TGTGCCAGCCCCCGCTGCGGCGGTTCACCCCTCCACTTT
abundance: NA; j_gene: TRBJ2-3; d_gene: NA; v_gene: TRBV10-3; CDR3aa: CAISESRGRSDTQYF; CDR3nt: TGTGCCATCAGTGAGTCCCGGGGGCGGTCAGATACGCAGTATTTT
abundance: NA; j_gene: TRBJ1-1; d_gene: NA; v_gene: TRBV18; CDR3aa: CASSPPASNTEAFF; CDR3nt: TGTGCCAGCTCACCACCCGCATCTAACACTGAAGCTTTCTTT